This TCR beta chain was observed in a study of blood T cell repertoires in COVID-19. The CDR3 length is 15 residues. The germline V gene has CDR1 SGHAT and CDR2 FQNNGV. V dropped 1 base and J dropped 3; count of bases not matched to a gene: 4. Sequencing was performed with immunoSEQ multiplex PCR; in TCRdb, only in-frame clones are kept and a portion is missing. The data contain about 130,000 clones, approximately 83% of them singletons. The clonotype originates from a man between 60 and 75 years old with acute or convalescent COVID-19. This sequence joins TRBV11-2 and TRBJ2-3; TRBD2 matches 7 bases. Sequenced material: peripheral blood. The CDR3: CASSLGAGETDTQYF. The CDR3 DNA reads TGTGCCAGCAGCTTAGGGGCGGGAGAAACAGATACGCAGTATTTT.